These 13 T cell receptor beta chains were sequenced from one sample in a study of patients and donors after allogeneic stem cell transplantation. TCRdb analysed the RT-PCR reads with MiXCR anew, one entry per CDR3 protein. This table has 200,000 to 250,000 distinct CDR3 sequences, around two fifths appearing once. Sample: blood, either unsorted or a sorted T cell fraction (not recorded which). The receptors were sampled from a human donor who was either an allogeneic HSCT recipient or a stem cell or donor lymphocyte infusion donor (not recorded which). It is not recorded whose cells these are; they may come from a transplant donor.

This clonotype came up a few times. This chain uses TRBV20-1 with TRBJ2-1, with TRBD2 as a possible D gene (5 bases). Germline CDR1 reads DFQATT; CDR2 reads SNEGSKA (reference sequence). Trimming cost V 1 base and J 0 bases, with 10 bases left between them. This CDR3 is 15 amino acids long. The CDR3 sequence is CSARGTGSSYNEQFF. The CDR3 coding sequence is TGCAGTGCTAGAGGGACGGGGAGCTCCTACAATGAGCAGTTCTTC.

CDR3: CASSTGLTYGYTF. The DNA for the CDR3 is TGTGCCAGCTCGACAGGACTCACCTATGGCTACACCTTC. V and J are TRBV27 and TRBJ1-2, with D possibly TRBD1 on 6 matching bases. Germline loops: CDR1 MNHEY, CDR2 SMNVEV (reference sequence). V was clipped by 8 bases and J by 4 bases, with 14 bases between them. The CDR3 length is 13 residues.

J is TRBJ1-4 and V is TRBV7-9; a possible D gene is TRBD1 (5 bases). Germline loops: CDR1 SEHNR, CDR2 FQNEAQ (reference sequence). The CDR3 contains 15 residues. Trimming removed 5 bases from V and 0 bases from J, with 10 bases in between. Here the CDR3 DNA reads TGTGCCAGCAGCCCCAGGGTTGCAACTAATGAAAAACTGTTTTTT. Protein: CASSPRVATNEKLFF. Full variable domain (remainder filled in from reference TRBV7-9 and TRBJ1-4): DTGVSQNPRHKITKRGQNVTFRCDPISEHNRLYWYRQTLGQGPEFLTYFQNEAQLEKSRLLSDRFSAERPKGSFSTLEIQRTEQGDSAMYLCASSPRVATNEKLFFGSGTQLSVL.

The genes are TRBV6-5 and TRBJ2-2, with 11 bases matching TRBD2. Germline loops: CDR1 MNHEY, CDR2 SVGAGI. Germline trimming cut 6 bases from V and 4 bases from J; bases unmatched to any gene: 4. This CDR3 comprises 15 residues. CDR3 protein: CASSLLAGVTGELFF. The CDR3, as DNA: TGTGCCAGCAGCTTACTAGCGGGAGTCACCGGGGAGCTGTTTTTT.

This clonotype is a singleton in its sample. The chain couples TRBV7-2 to TRBJ2-7, with a weak D call TRBD1 (5 bases). The ends were cut back, 1 base at V and 0 bases at J, with 7 bases in the middle. Germline values: CDR1 SGHTA, CDR2 FQGNSA. The CDR3 totals 14 residues. CDR3 DNA: TGTGCCAGCAGCTTAGGCAGGGCCTCCTACGAGCAGTACTTC. Amino acids: CASSLGRASYEQYF.

The chain couples TRBV11-2 to TRBJ1-1; D remains unclear. CDR1 SGHAT and CDR2 FQNNGV come from the germline V gene. CDR3 length: 13 residues. V lost 5 bases to trimming and J lost 4 bases, with 11 bases between them. The CDR3 reads CASSRTLGTEAFF. In DNA, the CDR3 is TGTGCCAGCAGCCGGACTTTGGGCACTGAAGCTTTCTTT.

This clonotype is a singleton in its sample. This rearrangement joins TRBV12-3 or TRBV12-4 to TRBJ1-2, with 8 bases identical to TRBD1. This CDR3 is 13 amino acids long. The V and J ends lost 6 bases and 7 bases, in that order; junction bases with no gene match: 7. CDR3 protein: CASSPETGVGYTF. DNA for the CDR3: TGTGCCAGCAGCCCCGAGACAGGGGTTGGCTACACCTTC.

This clonotype showed up many times. This chain uses TRBV20-1 with TRBJ1-3; D may be TRBD1 (5 bases). The CDR3 length is 14 residues. Trimming took off 5 bases at V and 0 bases at J, with 11 bases between the two ends. Germline CDR1 and CDR2: DFQATT and SNEGSKA (reference sequence). The CDR3 loop is CSAGDPSSGNTIYF. DNA of the CDR3: TGCAGTGCTGGGGACCCGAGCTCTGGAAACACCATATATTTT.

This clonotype appeared a few times. The J gene is TRBJ1-3, the V gene TRBV5-1; D remains unclear. This CDR3 has 16 amino acids. Germline V gives CDR1 SGHRS, CDR2 YFSETQ. The germline V and J ends were trimmed by 4 bases and 1 base, with 15 bases remaining between them. In DNA form, the CDR3 reads TGCGCCAGCAGCCGGGGAGCAGGCGGATCTGGAAACACCATATATTTT. This sequence encodes CASSRGAGGSGNTIYF.

In its sample, this clonotype was seen a few times. This sequence joins TRBV12-3 or TRBV12-4 and TRBJ2-1; the D is unclear. Trimming stripped 0 bases from V and 4 bases from J, with 4 bases between. This CDR3 comprises 13 residues. CDR3 sequence reads: CASSLALYNEQFF. DNA for the CDR3: TGTGCCAGCAGTTTAGCGCTATACAATGAGCAGTTCTTC.

The chain carries TRBV4-1 and TRBJ1-5, with D possibly being TRBD1 (5 bases). Trimming cost V 0 bases and J 2 bases, with 11 bases left between them. The CDR3 spans 16 residues. CDR1 and CDR2 (germline): MGHRA, YSYEKL. The CDR3 is CASSQDTQGCNQPQHF. The DNA of the CDR3 is TGCGCCAGCAGCCAAGATACTCAGGGCTGCAATCAGCCCCAGCATTTT.

The gene calls are TRBV7-8 and TRBJ1-4, with 11 bases fitting TRBD1. This CDR3 has 15 amino acids. J was trimmed by 8 bases and V by 5 bases; bases with no gene match: 7. Germline CDR1 and CDR2: SGHVS and FQNEAQ. The DNA of the CDR3 is TGTGCCAGCAGCCTGGACAGGGGGCGAAGAGAAAAACTGTTTTTT. As protein: CASSLDRGRREKLFF.

Here the CDR3 DNA reads TGCGCCAGCAGCCTCAAAGCGAGGAACACTGAAGCTTTCTTT. Protein sequence: CASSLKARNTEAFF. The chain links TRBV5-1 to TRBJ1-1; D ambiguous. Trimming left V 4 bases short and J 1 base short, with 11 bases between. The CDR3 loop spans 14 amino acids. Looked up from germline, CDR1 is SGHRS and CDR2 is YFSETQ.